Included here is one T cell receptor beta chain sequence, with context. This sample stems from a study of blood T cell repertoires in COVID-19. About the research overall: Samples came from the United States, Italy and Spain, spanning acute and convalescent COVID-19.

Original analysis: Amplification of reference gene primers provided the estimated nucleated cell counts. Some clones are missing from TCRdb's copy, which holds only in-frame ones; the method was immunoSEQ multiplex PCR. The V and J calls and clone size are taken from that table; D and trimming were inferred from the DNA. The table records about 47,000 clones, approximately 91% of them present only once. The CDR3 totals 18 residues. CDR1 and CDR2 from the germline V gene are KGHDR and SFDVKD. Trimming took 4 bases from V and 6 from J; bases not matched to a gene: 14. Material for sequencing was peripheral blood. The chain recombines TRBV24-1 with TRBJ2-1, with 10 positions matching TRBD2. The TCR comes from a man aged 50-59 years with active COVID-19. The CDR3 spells CATSDRKPGLASLNEQFF. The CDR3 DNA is TGTGCCACCAGTGACCGGAAACCGGGACTAGCGTCGCTCAATGAGCAGTTCTTC.